Described below is a single T cell receptor (beta chain) sequence and its context. There is no known antigen for this receptor. The sample is drawn from a study of CXCR3-negative and CXCR3-positive naive CD8 T cells (dated by TCRdb to the late 2010s). A note on the overall study: About 135 million TRB reads were obtained in total, roughly 1.5 +/- 0.3 million reads per library. The diversity and physicochemical repertoire analyses included eleven to twelve donors pooled from two independent experiments. The TRBV-TRBJ cluster analysis covered naive subsets from a handful of donors and memory cells from 3 donors. Here is what the overall study found, with its caveats: Naive CXCR3-negative and CXCR3-positive cells from the same donor showed similar TRBV-TRBJ usage, whereas memory cells showed distinct patterns. Freshly isolated PBMCs were used for most assays because CXCR3 expression partially decreased after cryopreservation. Because surface CD5, which is linked to self-reactivity in mice, was comparable between the naive subsets, TCR interaction strength was also inferred from the physicochemical properties of TRB CDR3s. Both naive subsets had comparably high repertoire diversity, while memory CD8+ T cells had much lower repertoire diversity.

Sequencing took place on a NextSeq 550. The Human TCR Profiling Kit (MiLaboratory) was used to prepare UMI-labeled 5' RACE TRB cDNA libraries. cDNA synthesis used the entire amount of extracted RNA, and PCR amplification then used the entire amount of cDNA produced. Libraries were prepared in parallel with an identical number of PCR cycles. The paper's processing steps were these. About 49,000 +/- 11,000 unique UMI-labeled TRB cDNA molecules per library were extracted with MIGEC and MiXCR, with at least two reads per UMI required. On average, each library contained approximately 40,000 +/- 10,000 functional in-frame TRB CDR3 nucleotide clonotypes without stop codons. After downsampling to 5000 UMI-labeled TRB molecules per sample, diversity metrics, including normalized Shannon-Wiener and Chao1, were computed in VDJtools. For the central five CDR3 residues, VDJtools calculated physicochemical properties weighted by clonotype size, namely interaction energy, strength, volume and Kidera factor 4. Following TCRdb reprocessing, every CDR3 protein sequence forms one entry, and DNA is not provided. These V and J calls originate from TCRdb's pipeline instead of the authors' own analysis. The sample table gives around 57,000 distinct CDR3 sequences. Of the sample, about 20% is held by the ten largest clones.

The CDR3 covers 12 residues, taking in both the cysteine and the phenylalanine. The record lacks a DNA sequence. The germline V gene (reference sequence) provides CDR1 DFQATT and CDR2 SNEGSKA. For each CD8+ T cell subset, flow sorting was done in triplicate, and a few hundred thousand cells per subset went directly into RLT lysis buffer. Using standard density gradient centrifugation, peripheral blood mononuclear cells were isolated from buffy coats. Total RNA was extracted from sorted cells with an RNeasy Mini Kit. This chain is built from TRBV20-1 and TRBJ2-7. This clonotype originated in a human donor in good health. Some clones in this sample may be carry-over from other donors' samples. The sequenced sample was memory CD8+ T cells from blood. The label giving this sample's cell subset or site can be read as: conventional CD8+ memory T cells (TMEM), sorted as controls. The CDR3 here reads CSARGGYYEQYF.